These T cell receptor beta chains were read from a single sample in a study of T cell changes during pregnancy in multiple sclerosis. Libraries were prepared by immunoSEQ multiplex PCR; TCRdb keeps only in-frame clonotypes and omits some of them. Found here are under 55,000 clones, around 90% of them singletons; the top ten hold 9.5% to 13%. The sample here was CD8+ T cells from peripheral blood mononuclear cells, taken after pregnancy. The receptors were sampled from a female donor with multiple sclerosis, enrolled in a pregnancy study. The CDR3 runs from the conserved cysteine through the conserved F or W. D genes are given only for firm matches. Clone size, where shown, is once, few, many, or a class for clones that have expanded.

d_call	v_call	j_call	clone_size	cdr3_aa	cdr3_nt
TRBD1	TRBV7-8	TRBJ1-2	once	CASSSTGDGYTF	TGTGCCAGCAGCTCAACAGGGGATGGCTACACCTTC
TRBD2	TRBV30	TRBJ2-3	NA	CAWISGGADTQYF	TGTGCCTGGATTAGCGGGGGGGCAGATACGCAGTATTTT
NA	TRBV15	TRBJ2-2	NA	CATSRDLKNTGELFF	TGTGCCACCAGCAGAGATCTAAAGAACACCGGGGAGCTGTTTTTT
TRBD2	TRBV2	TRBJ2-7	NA	CASTWTSGATEQYF	TGTGCCAGCACCTGGACTAGCGGGGCCACCGAGCAGTACTTC
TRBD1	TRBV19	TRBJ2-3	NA	CASSISGQALSTDTQYF	TGTGCCAGTAGTATAAGTGGACAGGCCCTTAGCACAGATACGCAGTATTTT
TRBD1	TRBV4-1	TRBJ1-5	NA	CASSQGRWTGVSNQPQHF	TGCGCCAGCAGCCAAGGTCGTTGGACAGGGGTTAGCAATCAGCCCCAGCATTTT
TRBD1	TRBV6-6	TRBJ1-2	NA	CASSSDRGGSDYGYTF	TGTGCCAGCAGTTCAGACAGGGGCGGATCGGACTATGGCTACACCTTC
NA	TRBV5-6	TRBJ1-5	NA	CASSPGGQPQHF	TGTGCCAGCAGCCCTGGCGGTCAGCCCCAGCATTTT
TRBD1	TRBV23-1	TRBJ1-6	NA	CASPSPGQGEGGINSPLHF	TGCGCCAGCCCCTCTCCGGGACAGGGGGAGGGGGGCATAAATTCACCCCTCCACTTT
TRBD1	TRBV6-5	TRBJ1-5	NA	CASSLQGESQPQHF	TGTGCCAGCAGTTTACAGGGGGAAAGTCAGCCCCAGCATTTT
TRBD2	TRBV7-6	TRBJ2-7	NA	CASSSRERGSTYEQYF	TGTGCCAGCAGCTCCAGGGAGCGGGGCAGTACCTACGAGCAGTACTTC
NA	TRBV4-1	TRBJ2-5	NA	CASSQGSSLSQETQYF	TGCGCCAGCAGCCAAGGTAGTTCGCTTTCGCAAGAGACCCAGTACTTC
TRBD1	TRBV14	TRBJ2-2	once	CASRRTGRKDGELFF	TGTGCCAGCAGACGGACAGGGCGAAAGGACGGGGAGCTGTTTTTT
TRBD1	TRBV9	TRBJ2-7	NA	CASSQGTGPYEQYF	TGTGCCAGCAGCCAGGGGACAGGGCCCTACGAGCAGTACTTC
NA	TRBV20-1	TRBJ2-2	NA	CSAPGTGELFF	TGCAGTGCCCCCGGTACCGGGGAGCTGTTTTTT
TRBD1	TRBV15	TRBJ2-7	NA	CATSILGTGGYEQYF	TGTGCCACCAGCATACTCGGGACAGGGGGATACGAGCAGTACTTC
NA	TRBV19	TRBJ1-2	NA	CASNPGRGDRGYTF	TGTGCCAGTAATCCGGGTAGGGGCGACCGTGGCTACACCTTC
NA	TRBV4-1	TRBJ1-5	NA	CASSQEDSFNQPQHF	TGCGCCAGCAGCCAGGAAGACAGTTTCAATCAGCCCCAGCATTTT
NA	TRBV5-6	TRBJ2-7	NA	CASSLFGEGEMGEQYF	TGTGCCAGCAGCTTGTTCGGGGAGGGGGAGATGGGCGAGCAGTACTTC
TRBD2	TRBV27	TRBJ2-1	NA	CASSFYSGGYEQFF	TGTGCCAGCAGTTTTTATAGCGGGGGCTATGAGCAGTTCTTC
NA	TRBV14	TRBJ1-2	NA	CASSRGTNYGYTF	TGTGCCAGCAGCCGCGGGACTAACTATGGCTACACCTTC
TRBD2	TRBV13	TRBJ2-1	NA	CASSSRLAGGNEQFF	TGTGCCAGCAGCTCCCGGTTAGCGGGGGGTAATGAGCAGTTCTTC
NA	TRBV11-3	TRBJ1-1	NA	CASSLNRDGNTEAFF	TGTGCCAGCAGCTTAAACAGGGACGGGAACACTGAAGCTTTCTTT
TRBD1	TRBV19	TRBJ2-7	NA	CASSEGQGIFDEQYF	TGTGCCAGTAGTGAGGGACAGGGGATTTTCGACGAGCAGTACTTC
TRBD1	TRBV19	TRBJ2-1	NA	CASSIQAGGSYNEQFF	TGTGCCAGTAGTATACAGGCAGGGGGCTCGTACAATGAGCAGTTCTTC
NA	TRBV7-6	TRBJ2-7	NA	CASSPSRDNTYEQYF	TGTGCCAGCAGCCCCTCCCGGGACAACACCTACGAGCAGTACTTC